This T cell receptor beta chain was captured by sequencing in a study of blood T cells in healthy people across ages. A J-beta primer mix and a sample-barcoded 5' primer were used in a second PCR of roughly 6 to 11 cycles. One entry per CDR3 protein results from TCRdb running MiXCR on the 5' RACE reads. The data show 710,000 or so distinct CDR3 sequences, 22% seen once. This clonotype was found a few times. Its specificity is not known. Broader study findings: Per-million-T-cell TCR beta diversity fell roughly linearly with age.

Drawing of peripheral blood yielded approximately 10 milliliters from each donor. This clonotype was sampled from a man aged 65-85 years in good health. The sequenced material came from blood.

CDR3 nucleotides: TGTGCCAGCAGGTCCGGTTTGGCGATCACAGATACGCAGTATTTT. Amino acid sequence: CASRSGLAITDTQYF. This chain joins TRBV3-1 and TRBJ2-3; unclear D gene. The CDR3 is 15 residues long. Trimming stripped 6 bases from V and 2 bases from J, with 15 bases between. Germline CDR1 and CDR2: LGHDT and YNNKEL (reference sequence).